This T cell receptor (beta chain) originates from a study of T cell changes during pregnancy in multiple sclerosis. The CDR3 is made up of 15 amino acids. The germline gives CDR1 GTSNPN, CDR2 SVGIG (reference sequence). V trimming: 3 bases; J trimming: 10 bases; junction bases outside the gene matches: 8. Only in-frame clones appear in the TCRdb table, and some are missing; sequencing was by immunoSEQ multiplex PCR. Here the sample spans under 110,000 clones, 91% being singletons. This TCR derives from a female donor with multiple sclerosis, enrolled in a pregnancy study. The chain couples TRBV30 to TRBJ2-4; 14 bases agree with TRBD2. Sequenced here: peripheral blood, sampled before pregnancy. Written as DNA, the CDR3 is TGTGCCTGGAGCCTTGGACTAGCGGGGGGTGAAATTCAGTACTTC. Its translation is CAWSLGLAGGEIQYF.